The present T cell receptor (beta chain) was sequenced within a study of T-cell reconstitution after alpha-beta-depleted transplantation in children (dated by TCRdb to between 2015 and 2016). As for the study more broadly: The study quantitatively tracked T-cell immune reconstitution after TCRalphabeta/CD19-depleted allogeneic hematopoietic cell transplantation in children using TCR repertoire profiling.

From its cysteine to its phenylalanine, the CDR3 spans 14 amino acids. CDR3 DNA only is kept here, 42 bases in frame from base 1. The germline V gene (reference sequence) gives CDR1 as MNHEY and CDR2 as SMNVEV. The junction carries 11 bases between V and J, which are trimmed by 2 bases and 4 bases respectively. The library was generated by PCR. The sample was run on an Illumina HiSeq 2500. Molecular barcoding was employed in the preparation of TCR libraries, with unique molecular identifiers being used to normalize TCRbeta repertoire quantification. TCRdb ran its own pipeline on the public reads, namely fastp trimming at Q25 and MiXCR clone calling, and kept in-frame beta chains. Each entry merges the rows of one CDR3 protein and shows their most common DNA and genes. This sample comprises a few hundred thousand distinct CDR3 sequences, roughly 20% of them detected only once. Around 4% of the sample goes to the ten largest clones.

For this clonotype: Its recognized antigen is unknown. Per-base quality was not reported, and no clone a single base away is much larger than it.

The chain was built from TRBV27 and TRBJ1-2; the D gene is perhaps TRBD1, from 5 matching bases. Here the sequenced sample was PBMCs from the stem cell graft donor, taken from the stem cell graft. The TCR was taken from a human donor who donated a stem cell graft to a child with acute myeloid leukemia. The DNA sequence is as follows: TGTGCCAGCAGTTTAGACCCAAGGGGCTATGGCTACACCTTC. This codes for CASSLDPRGYGYTF.